This T cell receptor (beta chain) appears in the sequencing data of a study of regulatory T cells in long-lasting Graves disease. Time point defined: newly diagnosed GD, antithyroid drugs for less than 3 months. The TCR library used RNA extracted from PBMCs. An endocrinology department in Xi'an, China, recruited the patients. For TCR beta, libraries came from iRepertoire HTBI primers and Arm-PCR of CDR3 regions. TCRdb fed the multiplex PCR reads into MiXCR, producing one record per CDR3 protein. The sample lists more than 400,000 distinct CDR3 sequences, roughly 17% occurring once. V gave up 8 bases and J gave up 4 bases, with 24 bases separating them. The CDR3 length is 16 residues. CDR1 is SGHAT and CDR2 is FQDESV in the germline V gene (reference sequence). A note on this clonotype: Only one base separates this from a far larger clonotype, so it likely reflects a read error.

These data also formed part of another study, on T cells in Graves' hyperthyroidism and ophthalmopathy. That source adds: If no ophthalmopathy progression occurred within 18 months, Graves' hyperthyroidism was stable.

The V and J genes are TRBV11-1 and TRBJ2-7, with D possibly being TRBD2 (6 bases). Sequenced material: peripheral blood mononuclear cells (PBMCs), taken at new diagnosis, from a patient treated with antithyroid drugs. This clonotype was obtained from a woman aged 25 to 39 with Graves disease. The CDR3 region has the DNA TGTGCCAGCGGCCTCAAGCGGGCGAGCTATGGGTACGAGCAGTACTTC. It specifies CASGLKRASYGYEQYF.